Sequencing of this T cell receptor beta chain was carried out in a study of blood T cell repertoires in COVID-19. Study details: Material from acute and convalescent COVID-19 was sourced from the United States, Italy and Spain. T cells, B-cell-depleted T cells, or PBMCs provided the cDNA or gDNA that served as material.

Seattle enrolled patients during active infection and tracked them longitudinally. The repertoire was sequenced with immunoSEQ multiplex PCR; TCRdb's copy has only in-frame clones and lacks some. This table has some 200,000 clones, roughly 81% appearing once. The CDR3 runs 14 residues. The V end was cut by 4 bases, the J end by 1 base, with 9 bases between. Germline-derived CDR1 and CDR2 are SNHLY and FYNNEI. The sequence was collected from a woman aged 40 to 50 with COVID-19, enrolled during active disease. The J gene is TRBJ2-3, the V gene TRBV2, with D tentatively TRBD1 (5 bases). The sample comprised peripheral blood. CDR3 sequence: CASSVGRGTDTQYF. CDR3 DNA: TGTGCCAGCAGTGTTGGCAGGGGCACAGATACGCAGTATTTT.